The 11 T cell receptor beta chains listed next were all sequenced from one sample in a study of T cell repertoires in cytomegalovirus infection. These receptors' antigens are unknown. TCRdb fed the reads into MiXCR, producing one record per CDR3 protein. The profile covers about 830,000 distinct CDR3 sequences, with approximately 29% appearing a single time and 9.5% to 15% taken by the ten largest. The sequenced sample was cultured CD8+ T cells from PBMCs, obtained from culture after CMV antigen stimulation. The receptors shown here come from a human donor in good health (CMV status not recorded). Some clones in this sample may be carry-over from other donors' samples.

This sequence joins TRBV28 and TRBJ2-1; TRBD1 aligns across 7 bases. The germline V gene has CDR1 MDHEN and CDR2 SYDVKM. V was clipped by 6 bases and J by 0 bases; unmatched bases: 11. There are 17 residues in the CDR3. The CDR3 nucleotides read TGTGCCAGCAGCGGGACAGTAAAGACGAGCTCCTACAATGAGCAGTTCTTC. Its translation: CASSGTVKTSSYNEQFF.

To note about this clonotype: This may be a read error: a much more frequent sequence differs by one nucleotide. This chain joins TRBV7-6 and TRBJ2-1, with D possibly being TRBD2 (7 bases). This CDR3 is 16 amino acids long. Germline CDR1 is SGHVS and CDR2 is FNYEAQ. V was cut by 5 bases and J by 9 bases, with 23 bases left in between. CDR3 DNA: TGTGCCAGCAGCCCCTGGACTAGAGGGGGGGCAGGTGAGCAGTTCTTC. Translation gives CASSPWTRGGAGEQFF.

This clonotype was seen a handful of times. The chain has TRBV7-9 and TRBJ1-1, with D perhaps matching TRBD1 (5 bases). Germline CDR1 and CDR2: SEHNR and FQNEAQ (reference sequence). CDR3 length: 11 residues. Trimming took 11 bases from V and 6 from J, leaving 13 bases between them. CDR3 sequence (DNA): TGTGCCTACCTGGCAGGGCCTGAAGCTTTCTTT. Encoded protein: CAYLAGPEAFF.

The chain links TRBV7-9 to TRBJ1-1; 7 bases map to TRBD1. The CDR3 loop spans 14 amino acids. In germline, CDR1 is SEHNR, CDR2 FQNEAQ (reference sequence). Trimming cost V 4 bases and J 5 bases; bases outside gene matches: 7. The CDR3 DNA reads TGTGCCAGCAGCTCTCCACAGGGGAGGACTGAAGCTTTCTTT. It codes for CASSSPQGRTEAFF.

The V call is TRBV6-5, the J call TRBJ1-2; D call uncertain. The germline V gene has CDR1 MNHEY and CDR2 SVGAGI. V lost 6 bases and J lost 8, with 16 bases in between. The CDR3 runs to 13 residues. The CDR3, as DNA: TGTGCCAGCAGCATCGGACTTGGGCACGGCTACACCTTC. This codes for CASSIGLGHGYTF.

Only a few counts were recorded for this clonotype. The chain uses TRBV20-1 and TRBJ1-2, with D unresolved. Germline CDR1 and CDR2: DFQATT and SNEGSKA (reference sequence). The germline V and J ends were trimmed by 0 bases and 4 bases, with 15 bases remaining between them. This CDR3 spans 15 amino acids. The chain's CDR3 is CSARDPTFGPYGYTF. Here the CDR3 DNA reads TGCAGTGCTAGAGACCCGACATTTGGTCCCTATGGCTACACCTTC.

This clonotype was counted a few times. This chain uses TRBV6-6 with TRBJ1-2; the D is unclear. V dropped 0 bases and J dropped 6 bases, with 8 bases sitting between them. The CDR3 has 13 amino acids. Per the germline V gene, CDR1 is MNHNY and CDR2 is SVGAGI (reference sequence). DNA for the CDR3: TGTGCCAGCAGTTACTCCACCGAACATGGCTACACCTTC. This encodes CASSYSTEHGYTF.

The chain couples TRBV19 to TRBJ2-1; 7 bases agree with TRBD2. Germline V gene sequence: CDR1 LNHDA, CDR2 SQIVND (reference sequence). V lost 5 bases to trimming and J lost 4 bases; unmatched junction nucleotides: 11. There are 16 residues in the CDR3. This CDR3 reads CASSRFRGEPYNEQFF. The CDR3 bases are TGTGCCAGTAGTCGATTCCGGGGGGAACCTTACAATGAGCAGTTCTTC.

The chain carries TRBV10-3 and TRBJ2-3; D is tentatively TRBD1 or TRBD2 (6 bases each). V shed 8 bases and J shed 3 bases, with 12 bases lying between them. Germline V gene data show CDR1 as ENHRY and CDR2 as SYGVKD. The CDR3 has 13 residues. The CDR3 DNA sequence: TGTGCCATCGGGGGGCTGGAGACAGATACGCAGTATTTT. Amino acid sequence: CAIGGLETDTQYF.

This clonotype was seen more than once but under ten times. This chain joins TRBV7-2 and TRBJ1-6; a weak D match, TRBD1 (5 bases). The CDR3 length is 14 residues. Trimming removed 1 base at V and 9 bases at J, with 10 bases between. The germline V gene has CDR1 SGHTA and CDR2 FQGNSA. Here the CDR3 DNA reads TGTGCCAGCAGCTTAGGCAGGGTGGGTTCACCCCTCCACTTT. Translating it yields CASSLGRVGSPLHF.

The chain uses TRBV7-2 and TRBJ2-1; 8 bases are shared with TRBD2. This CDR3 comprises 16 residues. With V trimmed by 3 bases and J by 4 bases, 8 bases remained unmatched. Germline lookup yields CDR1 SGHTA and CDR2 FQGNSA. The CDR3 protein is CASSLIGGAVYNEQFF. The CDR3 nucleotides are TGTGCCAGCAGCTTGATCGGGGGGGCGGTATACAATGAGCAGTTCTTC.